This T cell receptor beta chain was sequenced for a study of tumor and adjacent non-tumor tissue in lung cancer. A modified ARM-PCR protocol with three rounds of nested PCR amplified TCRbeta. TCRdb itself ran the multiplex PCR reads through MiXCR, one entry per CDR3 protein. The sample has approximately 120,000 distinct CDR3 sequences, 66% seen once. The CDR3 has 17 residues. The template was RNA from unsorted bulk tissue. Remarks on this clonotype: Germline is not matched at one junction end, which may reflect a read error.

The source is a man aged 30 to 45 with non-small cell lung cancer. Sequenced input: lung tumor tissue. The chain recombines TRBV12-3 or TRBV12-4 with TRBJ1-3; 8 bases align to TRBD1. This chain's CDR3 is CGSSPHGQGVAGNTIYF. CDR3 DNA: TGTGGCAGCAGTCCCCACGGACAGGGAGTCGCCGGAAACACCATATATTTT.